The 3 T cell receptor beta chains reported below all come from one sample, sequenced in a study of cytomegalovirus exposure and HLA in healthy donors. A multiplex PCR was run with 60 Vbeta primers and 13 Jbeta primers. The data were produced by immunoSEQ multiplex PCR, yet TCRdb's version contains in-frame clones alone and is incomplete. This table holds 100,000 to 150,000 clones, roughly three quarters found once. The specimen sequenced was PBMCs. The source of these receptors is a man aged 18 to 30 in good health and CMV-seronegative.

The chain has TRBV19 and TRBJ2-1; D is possibly TRBD1 (6 bases). The germline gives CDR1 LNHDA, CDR2 SQIVND (reference sequence). The CDR3 length is 15 residues. V was clipped by 4 bases and J by 6 bases, with 16 bases between them. The CDR3 region is CASSKTGQLGNEQFF. CDR3 nucleotide sequence: TGTGCCAGTAGTAAAACAGGACAGCTGGGCAATGAGCAGTTCTTC.

The J gene is TRBJ2-1, the V gene TRBV7-3; D is ambiguous. Germline V gene sequence: CDR1 SGHTA, CDR2 FQGTGA. The length of the CDR3 is 13 residues. The ends were cut back, 5 bases at V and 13 bases at J, with 18 bases in the middle. CDR3 in amino acids: CASSPGSRPQQFF. The CDR3 DNA is TGTGCCAGCAGCCCAGGTTCGAGACCTCAACAGTTCTTC.

The genes are TRBV7-3 and TRBJ2-1, with TRBD2 matching 10 bases. The ends lost 4 bases at V and 2 bases at J; junction bases unmatched: 5. This CDR3 region has 16 residues. CDR1 and CDR2 (germline): SGHTA, FQGTGA. The CDR3 sequence is CASSSWTSGTYNEQFF. CDR3 in DNA: TGTGCCAGCAGCTCCTGGACTAGCGGAACCTACAATGAGCAGTTCTTC.